The T cell receptor beta chain under discussion was sequenced for a study of chemoradiotherapy in HPV16-positive cancers. This clone ranks as medium-sized. Its target is not known. The CDR3 runs 13 residues. V lost 11 bases, J lost 4 bases, and 10 bases stayed unmatched. Germline V gene sequence: CDR1 SNHLY, CDR2 FYNNEI. The repertoire was sequenced with immunoSEQ multiplex PCR; TCRdb's copy has only in-frame clones and lacks some. The sample consists of some 5,600 clones, 60% to 85% of them appearing once. General study points: Candidate HPV-specific clones and E7-related TCR motifs grew in tumor during treatment. The functional HPV-specific definition rests on just a couple of HPV16-positive patients.

The specimen was obtained from a patient who underwent chemoradiotherapy. This clonotype originated in a human donor with HPV-associated anogenital cancer. This chain links TRBV2 with TRBJ1-2; TRBD1 agrees at 7 bases. The CDR3 sequence: CAGKTGSSYGYTF. CDR3 nucleotide sequence: TGTGCCGGCAAGACAGGGTCCAGCTATGGCTACACCTTC.